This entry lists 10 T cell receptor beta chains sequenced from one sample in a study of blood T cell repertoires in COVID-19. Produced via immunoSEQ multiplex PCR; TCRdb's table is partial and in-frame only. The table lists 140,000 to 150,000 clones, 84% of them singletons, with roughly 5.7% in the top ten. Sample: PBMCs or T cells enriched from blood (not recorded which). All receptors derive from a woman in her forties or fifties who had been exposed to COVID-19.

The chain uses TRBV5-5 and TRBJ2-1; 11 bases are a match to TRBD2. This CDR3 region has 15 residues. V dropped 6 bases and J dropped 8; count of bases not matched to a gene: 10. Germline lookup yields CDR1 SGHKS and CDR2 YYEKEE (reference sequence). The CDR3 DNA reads TGTGCCAGCAAGGTTAGCGGGAGGGCTGTCGATGAGCAGTTCTTC. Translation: CASKVSGRAVDEQFF.

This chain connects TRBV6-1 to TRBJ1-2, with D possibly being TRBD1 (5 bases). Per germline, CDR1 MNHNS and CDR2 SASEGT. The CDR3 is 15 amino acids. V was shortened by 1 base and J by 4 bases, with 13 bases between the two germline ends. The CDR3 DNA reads TGTGCCAGCAGTGAAGGGGCAGGGAGGAGCTATGGCTACACCTTC. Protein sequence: CASSEGAGRSYGYTF.

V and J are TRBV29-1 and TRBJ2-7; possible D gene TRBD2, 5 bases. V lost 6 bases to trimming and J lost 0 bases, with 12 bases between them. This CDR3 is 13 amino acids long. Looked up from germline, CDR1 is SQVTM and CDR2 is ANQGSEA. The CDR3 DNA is TGCAGCGTAAGGACGGACTCCTCCTACGAGCAGTACTTC. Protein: CSVRTDSSYEQYF.

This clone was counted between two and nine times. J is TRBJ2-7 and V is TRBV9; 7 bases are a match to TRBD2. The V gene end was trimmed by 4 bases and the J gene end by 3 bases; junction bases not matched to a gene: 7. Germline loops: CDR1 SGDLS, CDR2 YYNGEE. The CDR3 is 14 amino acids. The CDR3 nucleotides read TGTGCCAGCAGCCCATACGGGACTATCTACGAGCAGTACTTC. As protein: CASSPYGTIYEQYF.

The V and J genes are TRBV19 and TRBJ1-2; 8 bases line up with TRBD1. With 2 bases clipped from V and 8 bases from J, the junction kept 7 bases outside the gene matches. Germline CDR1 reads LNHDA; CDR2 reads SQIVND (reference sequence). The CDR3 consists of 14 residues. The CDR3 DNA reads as TGTGCCAGTAGTATACGGCAGGGGGCGATGGGCTACACCTTC. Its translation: CASSIRQGAMGYTF.

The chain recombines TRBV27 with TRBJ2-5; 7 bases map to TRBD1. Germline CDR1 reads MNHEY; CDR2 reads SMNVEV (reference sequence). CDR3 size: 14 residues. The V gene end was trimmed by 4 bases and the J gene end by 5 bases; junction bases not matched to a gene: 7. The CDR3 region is CASSSQGVRETQYF. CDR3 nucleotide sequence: TGTGCCAGCAGTTCCCAGGGGGTTAGGGAGACCCAGTACTTC.

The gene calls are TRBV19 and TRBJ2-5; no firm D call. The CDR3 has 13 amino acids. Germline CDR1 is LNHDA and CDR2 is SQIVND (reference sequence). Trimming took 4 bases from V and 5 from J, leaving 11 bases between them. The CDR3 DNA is TGTGCCAGTAGTAGCTCCCTCGGGGAGACCCAGTACTTC. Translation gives CASSSSLGETQYF.

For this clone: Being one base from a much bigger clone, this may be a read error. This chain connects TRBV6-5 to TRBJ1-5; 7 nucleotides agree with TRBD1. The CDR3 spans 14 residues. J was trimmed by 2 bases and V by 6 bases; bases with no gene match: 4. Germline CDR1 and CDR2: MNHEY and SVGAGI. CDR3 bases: TGTGCCAGCAGCCTAGACAGGGGCAATCAGCCCCAGCATTTT. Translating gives CASSLDRGNQPQHF.

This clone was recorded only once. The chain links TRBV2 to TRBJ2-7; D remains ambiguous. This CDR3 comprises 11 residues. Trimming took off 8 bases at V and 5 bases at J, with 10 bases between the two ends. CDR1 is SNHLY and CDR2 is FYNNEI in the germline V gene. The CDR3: CASPGGHEQYF. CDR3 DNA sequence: TGTGCCAGCCCCGGCGGCCACGAGCAGTACTTC.

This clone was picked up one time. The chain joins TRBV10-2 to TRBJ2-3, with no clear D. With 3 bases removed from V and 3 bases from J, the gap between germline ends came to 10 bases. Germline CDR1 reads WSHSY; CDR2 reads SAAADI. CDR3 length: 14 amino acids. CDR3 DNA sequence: TGCGCCAGCAGTGAACTTCTTGATACAGATACGCAGTATTTT. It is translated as CASSELLDTDTQYF.